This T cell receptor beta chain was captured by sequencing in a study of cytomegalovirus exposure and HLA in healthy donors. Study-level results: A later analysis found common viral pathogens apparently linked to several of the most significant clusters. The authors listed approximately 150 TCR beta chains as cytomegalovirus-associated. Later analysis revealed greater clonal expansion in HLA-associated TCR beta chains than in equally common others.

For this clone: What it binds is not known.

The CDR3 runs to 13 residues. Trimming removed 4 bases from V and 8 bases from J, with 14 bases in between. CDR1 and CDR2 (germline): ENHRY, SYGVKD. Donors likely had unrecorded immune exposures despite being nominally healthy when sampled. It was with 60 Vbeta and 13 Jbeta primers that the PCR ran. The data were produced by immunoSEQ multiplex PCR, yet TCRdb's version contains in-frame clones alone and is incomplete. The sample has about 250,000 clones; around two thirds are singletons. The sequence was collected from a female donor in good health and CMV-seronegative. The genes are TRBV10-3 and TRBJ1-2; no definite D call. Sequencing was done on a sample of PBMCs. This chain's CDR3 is CAISVADFEGYTF. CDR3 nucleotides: TGTGCCATCAGTGTCGCGGATTTTGAAGGCTACACCTTC.